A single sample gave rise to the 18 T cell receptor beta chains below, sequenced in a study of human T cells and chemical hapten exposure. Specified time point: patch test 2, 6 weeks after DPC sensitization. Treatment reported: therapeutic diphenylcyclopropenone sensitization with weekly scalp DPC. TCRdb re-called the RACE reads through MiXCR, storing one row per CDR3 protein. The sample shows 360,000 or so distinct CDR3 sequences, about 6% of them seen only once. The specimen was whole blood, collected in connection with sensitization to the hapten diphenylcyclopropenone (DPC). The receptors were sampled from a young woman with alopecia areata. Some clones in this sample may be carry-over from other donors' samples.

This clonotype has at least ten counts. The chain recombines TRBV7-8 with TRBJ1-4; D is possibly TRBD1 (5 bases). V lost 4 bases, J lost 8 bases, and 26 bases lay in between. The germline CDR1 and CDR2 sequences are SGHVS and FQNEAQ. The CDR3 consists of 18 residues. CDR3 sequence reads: CASSSSWGGSRLAEKLFF. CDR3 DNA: TGTGCCAGCAGCTCGAGTTGGGGGGGTTCTCGTCTGGCAGAAAAACTGTTTTTT.

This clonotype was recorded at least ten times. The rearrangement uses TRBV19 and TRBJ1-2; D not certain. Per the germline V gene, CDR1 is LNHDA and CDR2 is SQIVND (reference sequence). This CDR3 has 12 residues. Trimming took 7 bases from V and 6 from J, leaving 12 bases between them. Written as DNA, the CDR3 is TGTGCCAGTATCGGAGTTGGGGATGGCTACACCTTC. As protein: CASIGVGDGYTF.

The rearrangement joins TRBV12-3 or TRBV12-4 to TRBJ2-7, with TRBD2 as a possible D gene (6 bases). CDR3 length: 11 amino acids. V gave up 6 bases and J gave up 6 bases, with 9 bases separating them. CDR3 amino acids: CASSRRGEQYF. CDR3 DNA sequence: TGTGCCAGCAGCCGGAGGGGCGAGCAGTACTTC.

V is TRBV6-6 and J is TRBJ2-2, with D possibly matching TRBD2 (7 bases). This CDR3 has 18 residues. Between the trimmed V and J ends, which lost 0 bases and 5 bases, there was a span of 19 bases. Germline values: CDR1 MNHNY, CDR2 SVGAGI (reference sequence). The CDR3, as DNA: TGTGCCAGCAGTTACTCTCCGCCGAGCGGGGACAATACCGGGGAGCTGTTTTTT. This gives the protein CASSYSPPSGDNTGELFF.

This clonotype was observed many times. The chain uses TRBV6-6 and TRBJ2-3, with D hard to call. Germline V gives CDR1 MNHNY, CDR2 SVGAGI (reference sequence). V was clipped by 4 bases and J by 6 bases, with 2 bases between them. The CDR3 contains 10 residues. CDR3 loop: CASSLDTQYF. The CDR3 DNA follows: TGTGCCAGCAGTTTGGATACGCAGTATTTT.

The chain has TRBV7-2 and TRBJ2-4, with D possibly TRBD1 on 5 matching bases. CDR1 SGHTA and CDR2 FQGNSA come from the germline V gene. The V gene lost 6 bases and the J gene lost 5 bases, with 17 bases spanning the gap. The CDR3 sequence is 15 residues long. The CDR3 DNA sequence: TGTGCCAGCAGACTTAGGCAGGGCCCAGAAAACATTCAGTACTTC. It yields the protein CASRLRQGPENIQYF.

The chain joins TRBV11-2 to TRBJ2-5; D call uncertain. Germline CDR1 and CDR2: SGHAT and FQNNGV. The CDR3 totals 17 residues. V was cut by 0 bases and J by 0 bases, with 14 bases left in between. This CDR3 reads CASSLDRTELYQETQYF. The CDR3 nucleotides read TGTGCCAGCAGCTTAGATAGAACAGAATTGTACCAAGAGACCCAGTACTTC.

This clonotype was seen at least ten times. CDR3 sequence (DNA): TGTGCCAGCAGCCGGGACGGACCAGATCCCAATTCACCCCTCCACTTT. Translation gives CASSRDGPDPNSPLHF. The V call is TRBV6-5, the J call TRBJ1-6, with a weak D call TRBD1 (5 bases). The V end was cut by 6 bases, the J end by 7 bases, with 19 bases between. Germline values: CDR1 MNHEY, CDR2 SVGAGI. The CDR3 consists of 16 residues.

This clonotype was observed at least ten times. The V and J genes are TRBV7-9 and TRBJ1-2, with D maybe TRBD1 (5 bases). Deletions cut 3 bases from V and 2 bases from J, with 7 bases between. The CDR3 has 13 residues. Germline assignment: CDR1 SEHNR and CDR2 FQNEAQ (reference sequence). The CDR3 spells CASSFRDNYGYTF. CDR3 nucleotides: TGTGCCAGCAGCTTTAGGGACAACTATGGCTACACCTTC.

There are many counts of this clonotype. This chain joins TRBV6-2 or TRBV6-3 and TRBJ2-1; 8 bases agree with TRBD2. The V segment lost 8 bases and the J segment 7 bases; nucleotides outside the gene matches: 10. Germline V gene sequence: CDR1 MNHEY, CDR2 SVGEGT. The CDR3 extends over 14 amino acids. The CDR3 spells CASSWTSIGNEQFF. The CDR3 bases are TGTGCCAGCTCCTGGACTAGCATTGGGAATGAGCAGTTCTTC.

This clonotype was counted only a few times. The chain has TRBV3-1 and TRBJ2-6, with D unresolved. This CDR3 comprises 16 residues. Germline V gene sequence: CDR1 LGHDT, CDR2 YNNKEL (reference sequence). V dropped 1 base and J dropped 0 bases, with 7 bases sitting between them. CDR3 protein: CASSQGMASGANVLTF. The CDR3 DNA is TGTGCCAGCAGCCAAGGGATGGCCTCTGGGGCCAACGTCCTGACTTTC.

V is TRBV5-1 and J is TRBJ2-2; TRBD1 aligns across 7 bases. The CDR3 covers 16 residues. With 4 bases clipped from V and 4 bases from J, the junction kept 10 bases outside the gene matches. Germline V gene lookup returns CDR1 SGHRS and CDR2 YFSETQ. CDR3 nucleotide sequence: TGCGCCAGCAGCGTCATAGGGGGCATGGTCACCGGGGAGCTGTTTTTT. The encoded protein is CASSVIGGMVTGELFF.

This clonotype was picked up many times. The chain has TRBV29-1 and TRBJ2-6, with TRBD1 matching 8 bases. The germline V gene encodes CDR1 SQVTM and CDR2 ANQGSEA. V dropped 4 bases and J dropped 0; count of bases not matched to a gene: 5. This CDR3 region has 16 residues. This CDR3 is CSVGGTGDSGANVLTF. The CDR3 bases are TGCAGCGTTGGGGGGACAGGAGACTCTGGGGCCAACGTCCTGACTTTC.

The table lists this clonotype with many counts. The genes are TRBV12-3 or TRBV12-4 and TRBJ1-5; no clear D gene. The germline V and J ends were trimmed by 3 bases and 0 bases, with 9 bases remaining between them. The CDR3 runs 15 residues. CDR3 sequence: CASSFYQDSNQPQHF. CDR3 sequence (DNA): TGTGCCAGCAGTTTTTACCAAGATAGCAATCAGCCCCAGCATTTT.

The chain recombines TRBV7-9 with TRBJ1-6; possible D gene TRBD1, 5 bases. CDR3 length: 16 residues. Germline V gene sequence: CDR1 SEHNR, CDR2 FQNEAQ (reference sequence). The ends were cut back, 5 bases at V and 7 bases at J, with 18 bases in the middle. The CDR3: CASSPSTGTPNSPLHF. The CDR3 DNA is TGTGCCAGCAGCCCATCAACCGGGACCCCAAATTCACCCCTCCACTTT.

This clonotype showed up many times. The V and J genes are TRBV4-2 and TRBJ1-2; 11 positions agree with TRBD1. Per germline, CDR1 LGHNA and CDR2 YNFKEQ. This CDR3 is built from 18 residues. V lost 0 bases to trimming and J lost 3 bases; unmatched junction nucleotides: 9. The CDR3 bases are TGTGCCAGCAGCCAAGATCCCGGACAGGGGGCTATTGACTATGGCTACACCTTC. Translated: CASSQDPGQGAIDYGYTF.

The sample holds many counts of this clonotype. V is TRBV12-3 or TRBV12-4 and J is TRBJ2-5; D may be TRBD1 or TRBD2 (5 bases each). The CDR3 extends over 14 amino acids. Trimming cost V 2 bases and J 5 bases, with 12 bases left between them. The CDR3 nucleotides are TGTGCCAGCAGTTTAAGGTTGGGGACGGAGACCCAGTACTTC. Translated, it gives CASSLRLGTETQYF.

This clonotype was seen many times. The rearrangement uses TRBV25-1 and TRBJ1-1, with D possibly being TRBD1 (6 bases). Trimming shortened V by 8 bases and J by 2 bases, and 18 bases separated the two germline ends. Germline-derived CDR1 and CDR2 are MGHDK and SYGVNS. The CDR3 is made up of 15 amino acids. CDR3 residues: CASPARGSNNTEAFF. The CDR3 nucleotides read TGTGCCAGCCCCGCCAGGGGATCGAACAACACTGAAGCTTTCTTT. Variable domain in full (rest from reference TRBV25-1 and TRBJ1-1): EADIYQTPRYLVIGTGKKITLECSQTMGHDKMYWYQQDPGMELHLIHYSYGVNSTEKGDLSSESTVSRIRTEHFPLTLESARPSHTSQYLCASPARGSNNTEAFFGQGTRLTVV.